What follows are 4 T cell receptor beta chains derived from one specimen sequenced in a study of blood T cell repertoires in COVID-19 (dated by TCRdb to 2020 to 2022). The library was prepared using the immunoSEQ multiplex PCR assay. Drawn from immuneACCESS, this table holds only the in-frame rearrangements with V and J called that TCRdb kept. Clones are partly lost; checked studies trace under half to an unresolved V gene and leave the rest unexplained. This sample gives 300,000 or so clones in total; 75% to 95% of them show up just once. The leading ten clones occupy more than 0.95% of the sample. The sample taken for sequencing was PBMCs or T cells enriched from blood (not recorded which). The receptors shown here come from a woman younger than 45 who had recovered from COVID-19.

The chain uses TRBV18 and TRBJ2-7; 8 bases align to TRBD1. Trimming removed 0 bases from V and 7 bases from J; junction bases left unmatched: 11. Germline lookup yields CDR1 KGHSH and CDR2 LQKENI. This CDR3 has 16 residues. The CDR3 DNA reads TGTGCCAGCTCACCACCTGAAGGGCAGGGGGCAAGGGAGCAGTACTTC. Protein sequence: CASSPPEGQGAREQYF.

V and J are TRBV18 and TRBJ1-1; possibly TRBD1 for D (6 bases). Germline V gene sequence: CDR1 KGHSH, CDR2 LQKENI. The CDR3 is 15 amino acids. V lost 5 bases, J lost 5 bases, and 18 bases lay in between. CDR3: CASSDIQGLGTEAFF. The CDR3 coding sequence is TGTGCCAGCTCAGACATACAGGGCTTGGGGACTGAAGCTTTCTTT.

This chain uses TRBV29-1 with TRBJ2-7; 9 bases are shared with TRBD1. CDR3 size: 12 residues. V shed 4 bases, J shed 5 bases, and the junction held 3 bases outside the gene matches. In germline, CDR1 is SQVTM, CDR2 ANQGSEA. The CDR3 here is CSVGQGGNEQYF. The CDR3 DNA reads as TGCAGCGTTGGACAGGGGGGGAACGAGCAGTACTTC.

The CDR3 protein is CASTPVRGALGNTIYF. In DNA, the CDR3 is TGTGCCAGCACCCCTGTCCGGGGTGCGTTGGGAAACACCATATATTTT. This chain uses TRBV28 with TRBJ1-3, with D hard to call. The CDR3 extends over 16 amino acids. Trimming left V 7 bases short and J 4 bases short, with 20 bases between. CDR1 MDHEN and CDR2 SYDVKM come from the germline V gene.